This T cell receptor beta chain is drawn from a study of blood T cell repertoires in COVID-19 (dated by TCRdb to 2020 to 2021). Background for the entire study: Collaborator samples came from the United States, Italy and Spain and covered acute and convalescent phases of COVID-19. The prospective study material was composed of cDNA or gDNA derived from T cells, B-cell-depleted T cells, or PBMCs. The dataset comprised deeply sampled blood TCRbeta repertoires from subjects exposed to, actively infected with, or recovered from COVID-19. The repertoires were released in a freely available public database intended as a resource for research on the immune response to SARS-CoV-2. The samples were drawn from two sources: the first 160 participants of the ongoing ImmuneRACE study, and over 950 subjects contributed by 6 global collaborators. A de-identified subject ID, COVID-19 status, age in years and sex were almost always included in the sample metadata. HLA class I and class II types, where available, came from metadata supplied by the sample provider rather than from assay-based typing. Overall study results and their limits: The quantity of clinical and demographic metadata differed by source and by participant and was supplied without curation.

One collaborating source in Seattle enrolled patients while the patients were actively infected and followed the patients over time throughout the course of disease. Each collaborating institution followed its own protocols to collect whole blood in K2EDTA tubes. Collaborator samples were shipped for TCRbeta analysis as frozen whole blood, isolated PBMCs, or DNA extracted from either sample type. TCRbeta CDR3 regions were amplified from genomic DNA using the immunoSEQ Assay, a bias-controlled multiplex PCR. As for the authors' bioinformatics: The number of nucleated cells in each sample was estimated by amplification of reference gene primers within the assay. To quantify the absolute abundance of each unique TCRbeta CDR3 rearrangement, sequence reads were collapsed and filtered. Productive Simpson clonality was computed per sample as the square root of Simpson's diversity index over productive rearrangements. TCRdb carries this immuneACCESS record with in-frame sequences only. Its versions omit some clonotypes, under half of them owing to an unresolved V gene in the studies checked, with the rest unexplained. Clonal size and the V and J genes are those of that table, whereas D and trimming came from the DNA. A total of around 310,000 clones appear in this sample, 90% of them only once. Clones ranked in the top ten supply roughly 1% of the sample.

Details on this clone: The target of this receptor is not known. Per-nucleotide qualities are absent, and no much larger clonotype sits a single base away.

This TCR came from a woman in her 40s with COVID-19, enrolled during active disease. The sequenced sample was peripheral blood.

The CDR3 here reads CSVEQAQVNYGYTF. The DNA sequence is given as TGCAGCGTTGAGCAGGCCCAAGTGAACTATGGCTACACCTTC. The rearranged chain carries TRBV29-1 and TRBJ1-2; the D gene cannot be resolved reliably. For CDR1 and CDR2, the germline V gene lists SQVTM and ANQGSEA. The germline ends are 13 bases apart after V is trimmed by 3 bases and J by 2 bases. The CDR3 sequence holds 14 residues, the cysteine and phenylalanine included. Just CDR3 DNA is preserved here, 42 bases in frame from base 1. Beyond the CDR3, the reference TRBV29-1 and TRBJ1-2 genes provide the residues; the full variable domain reads: SAVISQKPSRDICQRGTSLTIQCQVDSQVTMMFWYRQQPGQSLTLIATANQGSEATYESGFVIDKFPISRPNLTFSTLTVSNMSPEDSSIYLCSVEQAQVNYGYTFGSGTRLTVV.